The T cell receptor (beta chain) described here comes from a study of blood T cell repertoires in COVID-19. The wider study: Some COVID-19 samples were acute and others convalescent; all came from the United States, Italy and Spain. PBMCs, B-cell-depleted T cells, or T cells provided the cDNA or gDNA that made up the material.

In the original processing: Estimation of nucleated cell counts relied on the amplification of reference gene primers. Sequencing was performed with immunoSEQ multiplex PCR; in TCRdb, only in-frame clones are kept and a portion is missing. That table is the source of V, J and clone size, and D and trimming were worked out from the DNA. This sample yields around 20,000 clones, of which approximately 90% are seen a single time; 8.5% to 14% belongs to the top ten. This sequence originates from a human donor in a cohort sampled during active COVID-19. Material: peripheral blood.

The CDR3 protein is CASSKTGVDTGELFF. In DNA form, the CDR3 reads TGTGCCAGCAGCAAAACAGGTGTGGACACCGGGGAGCTGTTTTTT. The genes are TRBV7-3 and TRBJ2-2, with D possibly TRBD1 on 5 matching bases. The germline V and J ends were trimmed by 5 bases and 3 bases, with 13 bases remaining between them. Germline-derived CDR1 and CDR2 are SGHTA and FQGTGA. The CDR3 covers 15 residues.